This T cell receptor (beta chain) was found in a study of OX40 agonist ivuxolimab in advanced cancers. Here immunoSEQ multiplex PCR was the method, and the copy in TCRdb shows in-frame clones only, minus some. The sample shows approximately 60,000 clones, roughly 93% of them seen only once. The germline V and J ends were trimmed by 4 bases and 2 bases, with 11 bases remaining between them. CDR1 and CDR2 (germline): SEHNR, FQNEAQ (reference sequence). This CDR3 is built from 14 residues. The input for sequencing was CD4+ or CD8+ T cells sorted from blood, taken in a trial of the OX40 agonist ivuxolimab. The chain is built from TRBV7-9 and TRBJ2-5, with D possibly TRBD1 on 6 matching bases. The receptor was isolated from an adult with an advanced solid tumor such as melanoma, head and neck, liver or kidney cancer. The CDR3 spells CASSSPTGQETQYF. As DNA, the CDR3 is TGTGCCAGCAGCTCTCCGACAGGACAAGAGACCCAGTACTTC.